The source of this TCR beta chain is a study of T cells in Graves' hyperthyroidism and ophthalmopathy. For the study at large: The authors collected peripheral blood at initial diagnosis, before any treatment.

TCR beta CDR3 regions were amplified from RNA transcripts. The TCR CDR3 first-round RT-PCR relied on the HTBI primer set. From the multiplex PCR reads, TCRdb called clonotypes with MiXCR, one entry per CDR3 protein. The sample holds roughly 720,000 distinct CDR3 sequences; 17% are singletons and the top ten take less than 20%. The CDR3 runs to 16 residues. Trimming took 5 bases from V and 8 from J; bases not matched to a gene: 14. Germline CDR1 is SGHAT and CDR2 is FQNNGV. Disease duration under 2 months; hyperthyroidism patients were aged 18 to 65. The sequence was collected from a man over 45 with Graves' hyperthyroidism. The sequenced material came from blood. The V and J genes are TRBV11-2 and TRBJ2-1; 8 positions match TRBD1. The DNA of the CDR3 is TGTGCCAGCAGCCCCACGGGGGACAGGTTCGTTGATGAGCAGTTCTTC. The encoded protein is CASSPTGDRFVDEQFF.